This is a list of T cell receptor beta chains from one sample in a study of blood T cell repertoires in COVID-19. TCRdb's table, derived via immunoSEQ multiplex PCR, lists solely in-frame clones and lacks some. This sample has 260,000 or so clones, with more than 70% found just once. Sequences were obtained from peripheral blood. The source of these receptors is a man at least 80 years old with acute or convalescent COVID-19. CDR3s include the opening cysteine and the closing phenylalanine or tryptophan. The size field is filled for only some rows; it gives once, few, many or a size class.

CDR3aa,v_gene,j_gene,abundance
CASSGGTGGEETQYF,TRBV5-1,TRBJ2-5,-
CASSLSERGGTDTQYF,TRBV18,TRBJ2-3,once
CASSDIQGAGGQPQHF,TRBV10-2,TRBJ1-5,-
CASSVDTGGWDTEAFF,TRBV9,TRBJ1-1,once
CASSLSGASTEAFF,TRBV3-1/TRBV3-2,TRBJ1-1,-
CASSLTGQVNSGANVLTF,TRBV5-5,TRBJ2-6,-
CATSEPGTGVDGYTF,TRBV24-1,TRBJ1-2,-
CASSRGDRQPQHF,TRBV19,TRBJ1-5,-
CASSPGTSGSRSYNEQFF,TRBV18,TRBJ2-1,-
CASTLRQGVGYTF,TRBV2,TRBJ1-2,-
CASSSQGAGGYTF,TRBV7-8,TRBJ1-2,-
CASSQRPGLINSPLHF,TRBV5-6,TRBJ1-6,-
CASSLAEVEKLFF,TRBV12-3/TRBV12-4,TRBJ1-4,-
CASSPTERDGYTF,TRBV6-5,TRBJ1-2,-
CASGWGQVETQYF,TRBV12-5,TRBJ2-5,-
CASRTDRGGNQPQHF,TRBV19,TRBJ1-5,-
CASSERGQGGTQYF,TRBV6-1,TRBJ2-5,-
CASSYSRLAGVGELFF,TRBV6-2/TRBV6-3,TRBJ2-2,-
CALGEQGGNYGYTF,TRBV19,TRBJ1-2,-
CATSDLGRGQETQYF,TRBV24-1,TRBJ2-5,few
CASSSVEKRLAGDGEQYF,TRBV7-9,TRBJ2-7,-
CASSIVADIGPIQYF,TRBV19,TRBJ2-4,-
CASSLARGNEQYF,TRBV5-4,TRBJ2-7,-
CSAASAYEQYF,TRBV29-1,TRBJ2-7,-
CASSKEAGKHNEQFF,TRBV21-1,TRBJ2-1,-
CASSKLTGRDTQYF,TRBV19,TRBJ2-3,-
CASSLYLGSGSVSSYNEQFF,TRBV5-1,TRBJ2-1,few
CASSLGVQGRVDEQYF,TRBV5-5,TRBJ2-7,-
CASSLPPGQGIVDTQYF,TRBV7-9,TRBJ2-3,-
CASSLVLDTGELFF,TRBV7-9,TRBJ2-2,-
CASSLGSPGGYTF,TRBV7-9,TRBJ1-2,-
CASSILAGTGGRTGELFF,TRBV19,TRBJ2-2,-
CASSLTGGIGTQYF,TRBV5-1,TRBJ2-5,few